The 15 T cell receptor beta chains presented below share a single source sample, sequenced in a study of blood T cell repertoires in COVID-19 (dated by TCRdb to between 2020 and 2021). Library preparation was by the immunoSEQ multiplex PCR assay. Drawn from immuneACCESS, this table holds only the in-frame rearrangements with V and J called that TCRdb kept. Clones are partly lost; checked studies trace under half to an unresolved V gene and leave the rest unexplained. The sample yields about 44,000 clones; 82% were counted once. The ten largest clones capture less than 5% of the sample. The sample was peripheral blood. These receptors were obtained from a woman aged 65 to 85 with acute or convalescent COVID-19.

The CDR3 region has the DNA TGTGCCAGTAGTAAGGGAAGGGGGTTCTACGAGCAGTACTTC. Protein product: CASSKGRGFYEQYF. The chain links TRBV19 to TRBJ2-7; D possibly corresponds to TRBD1 (6 bases). Germline CDR1 and CDR2: LNHDA and SQIVND (reference sequence). V dropped 4 bases and J dropped 3 bases, with 13 bases sitting between them. The CDR3 runs 14 residues. Combining the CDR3 with reference TRBV19 and TRBJ2-7 gives the whole variable domain DGGITQSPKYLFRKEGQNVTLSCEQNLNHDAMYWYRQDPGQGLRLIYYSQIVNDFQKGDIAEGYSVSREKKESFPLTVTSAQKNPTAFYLCASSKGRGFYEQYFGPGTRLTVT.

The J gene is TRBJ2-1, the V gene TRBV11-2; TRBD2 might be the D (6 bases). Trimming took 6 bases from V and 4 from J, leaving 16 bases between them. This CDR3 has 15 residues. Looked up from germline, CDR1 is SGHAT and CDR2 is FQNNGV. CDR3 residues: CASRETSSGYNEQFF. The CDR3 DNA sequence: TGTGCCAGCAGAGAGACTAGTTCGGGATACAATGAGCAGTTCTTC.

This sequence joins TRBV28 and TRBJ1-2; the match to TRBD1 covers 7 bases. The CDR3 has 15 amino acids. The germline V gene encodes CDR1 MDHEN and CDR2 SYDVKM. V shed 5 bases and J 7 bases; nucleotides not matched to a gene: 13. For the CDR3, the DNA is TGTGCCAGCAGTCCCTCGACAGGGTCCCTGGTTGGCTACACCTTC. Its protein product is CASSPSTGSLVGYTF.

V is TRBV6-5 and J is TRBJ2-7; 8 nucleotides align to TRBD1. CDR1 and CDR2 from the germline V gene are MNHEY and SVGAGI. The V segment lost 0 bases and the J segment 6 bases; nucleotides outside the gene matches: 4. The CDR3 extends over 14 amino acids. CDR3 loop: CASSYSGQGAEQYF. As DNA, the CDR3 is TGTGCCAGCAGTTACTCGGGGCAGGGGGCCGAGCAGTACTTC.

This chain uses TRBV11-2 with TRBJ2-3, with 8 positions matching TRBD2. CDR1 is SGHAT, CDR2 FQNNGV, per germline. The CDR3 loop spans 18 amino acids. With V trimmed by 1 base and J by 1 base, 10 bases remained unmatched. The CDR3 sequence is CASSLGAGTSWGTDTQYF. The CDR3, as DNA: TGTGCCAGCAGCTTAGGGGCGGGGACTAGTTGGGGCACAGATACGCAGTATTTT.

The CDR3 protein is CASSLGGLAGNEQYF. CDR3 coding DNA: TGTGCCAGCAGTTTGGGGGGACTAGCGGGAAACGAGCAGTACTTC. V usage is TRBV28 and J usage is TRBJ2-7; TRBD2 matches at 13 bases. Germline CDR1 is MDHEN and CDR2 is SYDVKM. This CDR3 has 15 residues. V lost 3 bases and J lost 5; bases outside the gene matches: 4.

This clone was observed a handful of times. The CDR3 here is CASSDGGTGNTIYF. CDR3 in DNA: TGTGCCAGCAGCGATGGGGGGACTGGAAACACCATATATTTT. The chain recombines TRBV9 with TRBJ1-3, with a tentative D call TRBD1 (5 bases). V lost 3 bases, J lost 2 bases, and 9 bases lay in between. CDR3 size: 14 residues. In germline, CDR1 is SGDLS, CDR2 YYNGEE.

The chain carries TRBV18 and TRBJ1-4; maybe TRBD1 (5 bases). V lost 4 bases to trimming and J lost 0 bases, with 12 bases between them. Germline V gene sequence: CDR1 KGHSH, CDR2 LQKENI. CDR3 size: 16 residues. For the CDR3, the DNA is TGTGCCAGCTCACTAAGACAGTTCTCAACTAATGAAAAACTGTTTTTT. Its translation: CASSLRQFSTNEKLFF.

This chain joins TRBV15 and TRBJ1-6, with TRBD1 matching over 7 bases. From germline, CDR1 is LNHNV and CDR2 YYDKDF (reference sequence). V shed 5 bases, J shed 0 bases, and the junction held 7 bases outside the gene matches. This CDR3 spans 17 amino acids. CDR3 bases: TGTGCCACCAGCGACAGGGCGCGTAGCTCCTATAATTCACCCCTCCACTTT. This codes for CATSDRARSSYNSPLHF.

V is TRBV3-1 (or the pseudogene TRBV3-2) and J is TRBJ2-3; D remains ambiguous. Germline V gives CDR1 LGHDT, CDR2 YNNKEL (reference sequence). The length of the CDR3 is 11 residues. The germline V and J ends were trimmed by 4 bases and 6 bases, with 5 bases remaining between them. CDR3 amino acids: CASSLADTQYF. CDR3 nucleotide sequence: TGTGCCAGCAGCCTAGCTGATACGCAGTATTTT.

Note on this clone: One end of the junction does not line up with germline, which may come from a read error. The chain carries TRBV5-4 and TRBJ2-1, with 8 nucleotides matching TRBD1. This CDR3 has 16 amino acids. Germline V gene lookup returns CDR1 SGHNT and CDR2 YYREEE (reference sequence). CDR3 protein: CVSSAWTGSRDNEQFF. As DNA, the CDR3 is TGTGTCAGCAGCGCCTGGACAGGGAGTAGGGACAATGAGCAGTTCTTC.

This clone was detected a few times. The chain employs TRBV7-9 and TRBJ2-2; no definite D call. The V gene's germline CDR1 is SEHNR and CDR2 FQNEAQ (reference sequence). The CDR3 totals 14 residues. V was pared by 5 bases and J by 4 bases, with 11 bases between. The CDR3 sequence: CASSHKRSTGELFF. As DNA, the CDR3 is TGTGCCAGCAGCCACAAACGCAGCACCGGGGAGCTGTTTTTT.

The chain is built from TRBV5-4 and TRBJ2-3, with D possibly TRBD2 on 5 matching bases. V was shortened by 1 base and J by 5 bases, with 8 bases between the two germline ends. There are 13 residues in the CDR3. Germline V gives CDR1 SGHNT, CDR2 YYREEE (reference sequence). The CDR3 region is CASSLSGRDTQYF. The CDR3 DNA reads TGTGCCAGCAGCTTGTCGGGGAGAGATACGCAGTATTTT. Full variable domain (missing parts from reference TRBV5-4 and TRBJ2-3): ETGVTQSPTHLIKTRGQQVTLRCSSQSGHNTVSWYQQALGQGPQFIFQYYREEENGRGNFPPRFSGLQFPNYSSELNVNALELDDSALYLCASSLSGRDTQYFGPGTRLTVL.

The chain links TRBV9 to TRBJ1-1, with 7 nucleotides matching TRBD1. Germline assignment: CDR1 SGDLS and CDR2 YYNGEE. CDR3 length: 14 amino acids. With 4 bases clipped from V and 3 bases from J, the junction kept 6 bases outside the gene matches. The CDR3 DNA sequence: TGTGCCAGCAGCTTCGGGCAGGGGGACACTGAAGCTTTCTTT. This translates into CASSFGQGDTEAFF.

This sequence joins TRBV4-1 and TRBJ1-1; TRBD1 matches at 8 bases. This CDR3 is 14 amino acids long. Trimming took 2 bases from V and 7 from J; bases not matched to a gene: 6. Germline-derived CDR1 and CDR2 are MGHRA and YSYEKL. The CDR3 bases are TGCGCCAGCAGCCAACCCCGGGACAGGAGTGAAGCTTTCTTT. Translating gives CASSQPRDRSEAFF.